The 26 T cell receptor beta chains below all came from one sample that was sequenced in a study of T-cell memory formation after mild COVID-19. TCRdb reanalysed the 5' RACE reads using MiXCR and keeps one entry per CDR3 protein. The sample records fewer than 700,000 distinct CDR3 sequences, less than 25% being singletons. Input material: PBMCs or a T cell subset sorted from them (not recorded which). The receptor set was obtained from an adult woman who had mild COVID-19 (a few samples of this study predate the infection). Cell type and time point are not known.

This clonotype was seen a few times. The CDR3 spells CASSFGGSRVDEQFF. The CDR3, as DNA: TGCGCCAGCAGCTTCGGCGGGAGCAGAGTCGATGAGCAGTTCTTC. J is TRBJ2-1 and V is TRBV5-1, with TRBD2 identical over 7 bases. Germline V gives CDR1 SGHRS, CDR2 YFSETQ. This CDR3 has 15 amino acids. Trimming at V came to 2 bases and at J to 8 bases, leaving 10 bases not matched to a gene.

This clonotype was seen a handful of times. This chain joins TRBV18 and TRBJ1-1; D might be TRBD1 (6 bases). CDR3 length: 15 amino acids. The V and J ends lost 6 bases and 0 bases respectively, with 14 bases between them. Germline V CDR1 and CDR2: KGHSH, LQKENI. The CDR3 loop reads CASSPTGQLNTEAFF. CDR3 DNA: TGTGCCAGCTCCCCAACAGGGCAGTTGAACACTGAAGCTTTCTTT.

The sample holds a few counts of this clonotype. This rearrangement joins TRBV12-3 or TRBV12-4 to TRBJ2-5; no clear D. Trimming took 2 bases from V and 9 from J, leaving 19 bases between them. This CDR3 is 15 amino acids long. This CDR3 reads CASSLNSPTGGAQYF. The CDR3 region has the DNA TGTGCCAGCAGTTTAAATTCCCCGACGGGTGGGGCCCAGTACTTC.

This clonotype was seen repeatedly, ten times or more. V is TRBV27 and J is TRBJ2-1, with 9 bases identical to TRBD1. This CDR3 contains 15 residues. V trimming: 4 bases; J trimming: 10 bases; junction bases outside the gene matches: 11. Germline V gene data show CDR1 as MNHEY and CDR2 as SMNVEV (reference sequence). CDR3 in amino acids: CASSSSGTGTQEQFF. The CDR3 DNA sequence: TGTGCCAGCAGTTCCTCCGGGACAGGGACACAGGAGCAGTTCTTC.

J is TRBJ2-2 and V is TRBV20-1; D unclear. CDR1 and CDR2 (germline): DFQATT, SNEGSKA (reference sequence). The germline V and J ends were trimmed by 3 bases and 1 base, with 3 bases remaining between them. There are 12 residues in the CDR3. Here the CDR3 reads CSASGNTGELFF. DNA of the CDR3: TGCAGTGCTAGCGGGAACACCGGGGAGCTGTTTTTT.

V and J are TRBV12-3 or TRBV12-4 and TRBJ1-5; the D is unclear. The CDR3 is made up of 12 amino acids. Deletions cut 4 bases from V and 7 bases from J, with 8 bases between. CDR3 sequence: CASSSQVQPQHF. The CDR3 DNA is TGTGCCAGCAGTTCTCAGGTACAGCCCCAGCATTTT.

This clonotype was seen only a few times. This chain joins TRBV27 and TRBJ2-3, with TRBD2 matching over 9 bases. CDR1 is MNHEY, CDR2 SMNVEV, per germline (reference sequence). The J segment lost 6 bases and the V segment lost 3 bases, leaving 10 bases of the junction unmatched. There are 16 residues in the CDR3. The DNA for the CDR3 is TGTGCCAGCAGTTTCGGTCCTAGCGGGGTCCGGGATACGCAGTATTTT. Translated: CASSFGPSGVRDTQYF.

This clonotype has just a few counts. The J gene is TRBJ2-3, the V gene TRBV6-2 or TRBV6-3, with a possible D match to TRBD1 (6 bases). In germline, CDR1 is MNHEY, CDR2 SVGEGT. V was clipped by 6 bases and J by 6 bases, with 13 bases between them. The CDR3 has 13 residues. The CDR3 DNA is TGTGCCAGCAGGCAACAGGGTACCGATACGCAGTATTTT. It specifies CASRQQGTDTQYF.

V gene TRBV28 combines with J gene TRBJ1-1; the D is unclear. The CDR3 consists of 13 residues. V lost 8 bases and J 5 bases, leaving 15 bases between the germline ends. The V gene's germline CDR1 is MDHEN and CDR2 SYDVKM. CDR3 sequence (DNA): TGTGCCAGCCTGGTCCCCACCGGGACTGAAGCTTTCTTT. Its translation is CASLVPTGTEAFF.

This sequence joins TRBV29-1 and TRBJ2-1, with 8 bases identical to TRBD1. The CDR3 consists of 14 residues. CDR1 and CDR2 (germline): SQVTM, ANQGSEA. Trimming took 7 bases from V and 10 from J; bases not matched to a gene: 15. CDR3 DNA: TGCAGCGGCCACCGCCGAGACAGGGGTTGGGAGCAGTTCTTC. It codes for CSGHRRDRGWEQFF.

The chain has TRBV18 and TRBJ2-1; tentatively, D is TRBD2 (5 bases). Germline V gene lookup returns CDR1 KGHSH and CDR2 LQKENI. V lost 2 bases and J lost 6, with 14 bases in between. The CDR3 extends over 15 amino acids. CDR3 residues: CASSPSLAEGNEQFF. The CDR3, as DNA: TGTGCCAGCTCACCATCATTGGCCGAGGGCAATGAGCAGTTCTTC.

The V gene is TRBV29-1, the J gene TRBJ2-7; the D is unclear. Germline-derived CDR1 and CDR2 are SQVTM and ANQGSEA. The ends were cut back, 4 bases at V and 4 bases at J, with 8 bases in the middle. This CDR3 contains 11 residues. The CDR3 DNA is TGCAGCGTTGTGGAAGCATACGAGCAGTACTTC. It encodes CSVVEAYEQYF.

This clonotype has just a few counts. V and J are TRBV11-3 and TRBJ2-1; TRBD2 matches 10 bases. V shed 1 base, J shed 10 bases, and the junction held 4 bases outside the gene matches. The CDR3 extends over 14 amino acids. CDR1 SGHNT and CDR2 YENEEA come from the germline V gene. CDR3 nucleotide sequence: TGTGCCAGCAGCTTAGTCGGGACTAGCGCCGAGCAGTTCTTC. Its protein is CASSLVGTSAEQFF.

The sample holds a few counts of this clonotype. The chain has TRBV4-3 and TRBJ1-5; no clear D. The CDR3 runs 13 residues. V gave up 0 bases and J gave up 5 bases, with 5 bases separating them. Germline V gene sequence: CDR1 LGHNA, CDR2 YSLEER. In DNA form, the CDR3 reads TGCGCCAGCAGCCAAGATAAGGATCAGCCCCAGCATTTT. Protein sequence: CASSQDKDQPQHF.

The chain uses TRBV9 and TRBJ2-5; D call uncertain. The CDR3 is made up of 13 amino acids. V shed 3 bases and J shed 5 bases, with 11 bases lying between them. The germline CDR1 and CDR2 sequences are SGDLS and YYNGEE. Here the CDR3 reads CASSGGPVETQYF. DNA for the CDR3: TGTGCCAGCAGCGGCGGACCAGTTGAGACCCAGTACTTC.

Of note for this clonotype: Because the CDR3 is missing its conserved closing phenylalanine or tryptophan, this is likely a read error. CDR3 DNA: TGTGCCAGCAGGCAGCGGTCCGACGAGCAGTTCTTA. Protein: CASRQRSDEQFL. This chain uses TRBV2 with TRBJ2-1, with a possible D match to TRBD2 (5 bases). The germline CDR1 and CDR2 sequences are SNHLY and FYNNEI. The ends were cut back, 6 bases at V and 10 bases at J, with 13 bases in the middle. The CDR3 runs 12 residues.

This clonotype was observed a handful of times. The J gene is TRBJ2-1, the V gene TRBV3-1; 9 nucleotides align to TRBD2. There are 13 residues in the CDR3. In germline, CDR1 is LGHDT, CDR2 YNNKEL (reference sequence). V shed 8 bases, J shed 5 bases, and the junction held 4 bases outside the gene matches. This CDR3 is CASRASGDNEQFF. CDR3 nucleotide sequence: TGTGCCAGCCGGGCTAGCGGGGACAATGAGCAGTTCTTC.

The table lists this clonotype with a count of one. The gene calls are TRBV7-2 and TRBJ2-2; no definite D call. The CDR3 sequence is 15 residues long. Germline V gene sequence: CDR1 SGHTA, CDR2 FQGNSA. Trimming left V 5 bases short and J 0 bases short, with 10 bases between. Here the CDR3 reads CASSIRVSNTGELFF. CDR3 nucleotide sequence: TGTGCCAGCAGCATCAGAGTCTCGAACACCGGGGAGCTGTTTTTT.

V gene TRBV5-6 combines with J gene TRBJ1-5; tentative D call: TRBD1 (5 bases). CDR3 length equals 16 residues. CDR1 is SGHDT, CDR2 YYEEEE, per germline. Trimming cost V 0 bases and J 6 bases, with 16 bases left between them. The CDR3 reads CASSLAAAGSAQPQHF. CDR3 sequence (DNA): TGTGCCAGCAGCTTGGCCGCGGCAGGGTCGGCTCAGCCCCAGCATTTT.

The chain employs TRBV6-2 or TRBV6-3 and TRBJ2-7, with TRBD2 matching over 8 bases. CDR1 is MNHEY and CDR2 is SVGEGT in the germline V gene. The CDR3 is made up of 16 amino acids. The V and J ends lost 6 bases and 0 bases, in that order; junction bases with no gene match: 10. The CDR3 nucleotides read TGTGCCAGCAGGAGAACCGGGACTAGAGGCTCCTACGAGCAGTACTTC. Protein: CASRRTGTRGSYEQYF.

The rearrangement links TRBV12-3 or TRBV12-4 to TRBJ1-5, with D maybe TRBD1 (6 bases). This CDR3 comprises 16 residues. Trimming stripped 5 bases from V and 3 bases from J, with 17 bases between. DNA of the CDR3: TGTGCCAGCAGTCTCCGGGACACTTATCTCAATCAGCCCCAGCATTTT. Protein sequence: CASSLRDTYLNQPQHF.

The CDR3 region is CASSMQREAFF. The CDR3 nucleotides read TGTGCCAGCTCCATGCAGAGGGAAGCTTTCTTT. V and J are TRBV19 and TRBJ1-1; unclear D gene. CDR3 size: 11 residues. The V and J ends lost 9 bases and 8 bases respectively, with 13 bases between them. Germline values: CDR1 LNHDA, CDR2 SQIVND (reference sequence).

The chain recombines TRBV18 with TRBJ2-7, with 8 nucleotides matching TRBD1. CDR1 is KGHSH and CDR2 is LQKENI in the germline V gene. This CDR3 is 14 amino acids long. V lost 5 bases and J lost 3; bases outside the gene matches: 6. The CDR3 sequence: CASSDGQGLYEQYF. The CDR3, as DNA: TGTGCCAGCTCAGACGGACAGGGACTCTACGAGCAGTACTTC.

This clonotype has a handful of counts. V and J are TRBV6-6 and TRBJ2-2; D may be TRBD1 or TRBD2 (5 bases each). CDR1 and CDR2 from the germline V gene are MNHNY and SVGAGI (reference sequence). This CDR3 has 14 residues. Deletions cut 8 bases from V and 7 bases from J, with 17 bases between. The CDR3 protein is CASRDGAEGGELFF. CDR3 in DNA: TGTGCCAGCCGGGATGGGGCCGAGGGCGGGGAGCTGTTTTTT.

This clonotype was found a few times. V and J are TRBV12-3 or TRBV12-4 and TRBJ2-7, with D possibly being TRBD2 (6 bases). Trimming cost V 6 bases and J 4 bases, with 16 bases left between them. This CDR3 spans 14 amino acids. DNA for the CDR3: TGTGCCAGCAGCCGTGACCCCCGGGAGTACGAGCAGTACTTC. Its translation is CASSRDPREYEQYF.

This clonotype was seen only a few times. The V call is TRBV7-9, the J call TRBJ2-7; TRBD2 is a possible D gene (5 bases). The CDR3 length is 12 residues. Germline lookup yields CDR1 SEHNR and CDR2 FQNEAQ (reference sequence). V was clipped by 5 bases and J by 7 bases, with 12 bases between them. This CDR3 reads CASSHQTGEQYF. The DNA of the CDR3 is TGTGCCAGCAGCCACCAGACGGGAGAGCAGTACTTC. Full variable domain (remainder filled in from reference TRBV7-9 and TRBJ2-7): DTGVSQNPRHKITKRGQNVTFRCDPISEHNRLYWYRQTLGQGPEFLTYFQNEAQLEKSRLLSDRFSAERPKGSFSTLEIQRTEQGDSAMYLCASSHQTGEQYFGPGTRLTVT.